Shown below are 14 T cell receptor beta chains from a single sample sequenced in a study of T cells after yellow fever vaccination. TCRdb passed the 5' RACE reads through MiXCR, listing each CDR3 protein once. The sample shows 300,000 or so distinct CDR3 sequences, roughly 7.5% of them seen only once. Sequencing used PBMCs, obtained more than 40 days after the first yellow fever vaccination. The receptor source for this set is a man younger than 35 who received the YFV17D yellow fever vaccine.

The sample holds many counts of this clonotype. This chain joins TRBV5-1 and TRBJ1-2; TRBD1 matches 7 bases. The germline CDR1 and CDR2 sequences are SGHRS and YFSETQ. The CDR3 consists of 13 residues. Trimming took 4 bases from V and 6 from J; bases not matched to a gene: 6. CDR3 amino acids: CASSADRVDGYTF. The CDR3 DNA is TGCGCCAGCAGCGCAGACAGGGTTGATGGCTACACCTTC.

In its sample, this clonotype was seen a few times. The V call is TRBV5-1, the J call TRBJ2-5, with D possibly TRBD1 on 6 matching bases. The CDR3 spans 14 residues. The germline CDR1 and CDR2 sequences are SGHRS and YFSETQ. V lost 3 bases to trimming and J lost 4 bases, with 13 bases between them. The CDR3 region is CASSWNVRGETQYF. The CDR3 coding sequence is TGCGCCAGCAGCTGGAACGTCAGGGGAGAGACCCAGTACTTC.

The chain links TRBV4-1 to TRBJ2-1; 7 nucleotides agree with TRBD1. CDR3 length: 16 amino acids. Germline loops: CDR1 MGHRA, CDR2 YSYEKL. The V segment lost 1 base and the J segment 2 bases; nucleotides outside the gene matches: 5. CDR3 in amino acids: CASSQAGTVTYNEQFF. CDR3 DNA: TGCGCCAGCAGCCAAGCGGGGACAGTAACCTACAATGAGCAGTTCTTC.

This clonotype was observed many times. V usage is TRBV10-3 and J usage is TRBJ1-2, with no clear D. The CDR3 runs 17 residues. Trimming removed 0 bases at V and 4 bases at J, with 18 bases between. Germline V gene sequence: CDR1 ENHRY, CDR2 SYGVKD. The CDR3 nucleotides are TGTGCCATCAGTGAGTCGGCCGGATATATAGCGAGCTATGGCTACACCTTC. It is translated as CAISESAGYIASYGYTF.

This clonotype occurred a few times. The rearrangement links TRBV27 to TRBJ1-3; no reliable D call. Germline assignment: CDR1 MNHEY and CDR2 SMNVEV (reference sequence). V lost 0 bases and J lost 0, with 9 bases in between. This CDR3 region has 16 residues. CDR3 DNA: TGTGCCAGCAGTTTATCGAAGATGCTCTCTGGAAACACCATATATTTT. Its translation is CASSLSKMLSGNTIYF.

In this sample, this clonotype turned up many times. This chain joins TRBV5-6 and TRBJ1-6, with 8 bases that match TRBD1. The V gene's germline CDR1 is SGHDT and CDR2 YYEEEE. The CDR3 totals 15 residues. V shed 4 bases and J 10 bases; nucleotides not matched to a gene: 10. The DNA for the CDR3 is TGTGCCAGCAGCCGGTACGGGACAGGCGAATCACCCCTCCACTTT. It translates to CASSRYGTGESPLHF.

This clonotype came up a few times. The gene calls are TRBV20-1 and TRBJ2-3, with 7 bases identical to TRBD2. CDR1 and CDR2 from the germline V gene are DFQATT and SNEGSKA (reference sequence). The junction had 11 bases not matched to a gene; V was cut back by 5 bases and J by 6 bases. The CDR3 spans 14 residues. The CDR3 protein is CSAPPAAGVDTQYF. CDR3 DNA sequence: TGCAGTGCTCCCCCGGCGGCGGGGGTGGATACGCAGTATTTT.

This clonotype appeared a few times. The chain links TRBV28 to TRBJ1-2, with 7 bases aligning to TRBD1. Trimming removed 6 bases from V and 2 bases from J; junction bases left unmatched: 6. Germline V gene lookup returns CDR1 MDHEN and CDR2 SYDVKM. The CDR3 runs to 14 residues. The CDR3 DNA follows: TGTGCCAGCAGCTCCGGGACAGAGAACTATGGCTACACCTTC. Its protein is CASSSGTENYGYTF.

The V and J genes are TRBV25-1 and TRBJ1-6, with unresolved D. This CDR3 contains 13 residues. Germline V gene sequence: CDR1 MGHDK, CDR2 SYGVNS. V lost 5 bases and J lost 7, with 9 bases in between. The CDR3 bases are TGTGCCAGCAGTCGGCAGTACAATTCACCCCTCCACTTT. Translated: CASSRQYNSPLHF.

This clonotype was seen ten or more times. The chain combines TRBV7-2 with TRBJ2-1; 10 positions agree with TRBD2. The CDR3 length is 14 residues. CDR1 and CDR2 (germline): SGHTA, FQGNSA. V lost 2 bases to trimming and J lost 9 bases; unmatched junction nucleotides: 4. CDR3 sequence: CASSLPPSGGEQFF. The DNA for the CDR3 is TGTGCCAGCAGCTTACCCCCTAGCGGGGGTGAGCAGTTCTTC.

This chain connects TRBV12-3 or TRBV12-4 to TRBJ1-5; D is undetermined. V was clipped by 6 bases and J by 7 bases, with 10 bases between them. The CDR3 consists of 12 residues. The CDR3 region is CASSLTRQPQHF. The CDR3 DNA is TGTGCCAGCAGCCTAACCCGCCAGCCCCAGCATTTT.

The V gene is TRBV4-3, the J gene TRBJ2-2; D unclear. V gave up 1 base and J gave up 3 bases, with 18 bases separating them. The CDR3 is made up of 18 amino acids. Germline CDR1 is LGHNA and CDR2 is YSLEER. The CDR3 is CASSQAQDPRSYTGELFF. The CDR3 bases are TGCGCCAGCAGCCAAGCCCAGGACCCAAGGTCGTACACCGGGGAGCTGTTTTTT.

The chain joins TRBV6-2 or TRBV6-3 to TRBJ1-2, with D possibly being TRBD1 (5 bases). Germline V gives CDR1 MNHEY, CDR2 SVGEGT. Trimming took off 7 bases at V and 4 bases at J, with 16 bases between the two ends. The CDR3 is 14 amino acids. CDR3 in amino acids: CASTDPGPIYGYTF. The CDR3 region has the DNA TGTGCCAGCACTGACCCGGGACCGATCTATGGCTACACCTTC.

This clonotype was found many times. The chain carries TRBV5-7 and TRBJ1-5, with D hard to call. TRBV5-7 is recorded as an ORF, its role being uncertain. The V gene lost 6 bases and the J gene lost 3 bases, with 10 bases spanning the gap. This CDR3 has 13 residues. The CDR3 sequence: CASNIGVNQPQHF. The CDR3 coding sequence is TGTGCCAGCAACATCGGGGTCAATCAGCCCCAGCATTTT.